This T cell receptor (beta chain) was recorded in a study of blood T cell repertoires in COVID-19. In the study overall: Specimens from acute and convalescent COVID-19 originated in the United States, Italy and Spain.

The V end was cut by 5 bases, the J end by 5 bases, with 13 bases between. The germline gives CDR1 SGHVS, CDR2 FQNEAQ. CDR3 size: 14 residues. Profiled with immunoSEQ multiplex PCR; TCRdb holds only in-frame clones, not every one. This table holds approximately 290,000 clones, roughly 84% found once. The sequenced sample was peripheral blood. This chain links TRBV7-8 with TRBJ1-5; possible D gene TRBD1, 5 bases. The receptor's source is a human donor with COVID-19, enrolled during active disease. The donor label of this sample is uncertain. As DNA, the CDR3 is TGTGCCAGCAGCCGAAACAGGCAACATCAGCCCCAGCATTTT. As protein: CASSRNRQHQPQHF.